The rows below give T cell receptor beta chains drawn from one sample of a study of blood T cells in healthy people across ages. Each CDR3 protein is one row after TCRdb ran MiXCR on the 5' RACE reads. The data contain hundreds of thousands of distinct CDR3 sequences, nearly 60% of them singletons. Sequenced input: blood. These receptors all come from a man aged 30 to 39 in good health. Each CDR3 is given with its conserved first and last residue. D genes are given only for firm matches.

CDR3aa	d_gene	v_gene	j_gene
CAWSANTGNYGYTF	-	TRBV30	TRBJ1-2
CASSPYRLPEETQYF	-	TRBV12-3/TRBV12-4	TRBJ2-5
CASSSRQGGNEQYF	-	TRBV28	-
CSARDDAGVRGYTF	-	TRBV20-1	TRBJ1-2
CASSLFPTGHLAETQYF	TRBD1	TRBV7-9	-
CASSQGSTEAFF	-	TRBV5-1	TRBJ1-1
CSVLPPDNEQFF	-	TRBV29-1	TRBJ2-1
CAISASRGPDGAQYF	-	TRBV10-3	TRBJ2-5
CASSPQGANQPQHF	TRBD1	TRBV7-9	TRBJ1-5
CASSRRFGSNSYEQYF	-	TRBV7-2	TRBJ2-7
CASSVGLSGLAGSALFF	TRBD2	TRBV9	TRBJ2-1
CRAKVGGREAEQFF	TRBD2	TRBV29-1	TRBJ2-1
CASSQARGLTLDTQYF	-	TRBV3-1	TRBJ2-3
CASSEVGQGNCMFF	-	TRBV7-2	TRBJ2-1
CASSLVASGSPEQFF	TRBD2	TRBV7-2	TRBJ2-1
CASSVVHRDNAFF	-	TRBV7-2	TRBJ2-1
CASSQMASVSDTQYF	-	TRBV4-2	TRBJ2-3
CASRPTGINEQFF	-	TRBV28	TRBJ2-1
CASSVVAGGGFTYNEQFF	-	TRBV9	TRBJ2-1
CASRPQYSYEQYF	-	TRBV28	TRBJ2-7
CASSQASLAKNIQYF	-	TRBV3-1	TRBJ2-4
CASRSGGGRSDTQYF	-	TRBV7-2	TRBJ2-3
CASSLDGGNYEQYF	-	TRBV7-2	TRBJ2-7
CASSLAGPTNTEAFF	-	TRBV7-8	TRBJ1-1
CSVVPLSGRWQETQYF	TRBD2	TRBV29-1	TRBJ2-5
CSAPGWGNYGYTF	-	TRBV20-1	TRBJ1-2
CASSSRTGEYEQYF	TRBD1	TRBV7-9	TRBJ2-7
CASSSPPGHLNTEAFF	-	TRBV6-6	TRBJ1-1
CASSSRLAGGGRIQYF	TRBD2	TRBV7-8	TRBJ2-4
CASSFRDRPNYGYTF	TRBD1	TRBV12-3/TRBV12-4	TRBJ1-2
CASSEETKFGEQYF	-	TRBV10-1	TRBJ2-7
CASSYTQVGGSYNEQFF	TRBD2	TRBV6-2/TRBV6-3	TRBJ2-1
CATSRDVGGGGPDGYTF	-	TRBV15	TRBJ1-2
CSAYGGLDTQYF	-	TRBV20-1	TRBJ2-3
CASSSPSGGSGEQYF	TRBD2	TRBV27	TRBJ2-7
CASSPSGLAHYEQYF	TRBD2	TRBV11-3	TRBJ2-7
CASSLVTGGDNSPLHF	TRBD1	TRBV7-9	TRBJ1-6
CASSQGVSGMKNIQYF	TRBD2	TRBV3-1	TRBJ2-4
CASSLGAGTVNEQFF	-	TRBV11-1	TRBJ2-1
CASSEFFNWVADTQYF	-	TRBV25-1	TRBJ2-3
CASRSGLSGRNEQFF	TRBD2	TRBV12-3/TRBV12-4	TRBJ2-1
CASAKGGASYNEQFF	-	TRBV6-1	TRBJ2-1
CATSSRQGRNEQFF	TRBD1	TRBV15	TRBJ2-1
CASSQSTYEQYF	-	TRBV11-2	TRBJ2-7
CASSLELGPGETQYF	-	TRBV12-3/TRBV12-4	TRBJ2-5
CASSLKTNQPQHF	-	TRBV7-2	TRBJ1-5
CASSSATGFYGYTF	-	TRBV7-9	TRBJ1-2
CASTSQGTTGELFF	-	TRBV7-7	TRBJ2-2
CSATAGYF	-	TRBV20-1	TRBJ2-5
CASRPATGELFF	-	TRBV13	TRBJ2-2
CSAGAPNPGAQYF	-	TRBV20-1	TRBJ2-3
CASSLGSGIPDTQYF	-	TRBV6-5	TRBJ2-3